Sequencing of this T cell receptor (beta chain) was carried out in a study of T cells in Graves' hyperthyroidism and ophthalmopathy. Trimming shortened V by 5 bases and J by 3 bases, and 10 bases separated the two germline ends. The CDR3 contains 13 residues. CDR1 and CDR2 from the germline V gene are SGHNT and YENEEA. Researchers amplified the TCR beta CDR3 regions from RNA transcripts. HTBI primers drove first-round RT-PCR of the TCR CDR3. TCRdb called the multiplex PCR reads again in MiXCR, with one record for every CDR3 protein. The sample consists of a few hundred thousand distinct CDR3 sequences, 11% to 15% of them appearing once. This clonotype was recorded at least ten times. The antigen is undetermined. Disease duration under 2 months; hyperthyroidism patients were aged 18 to 65. Predating any ophthalmopathy symptoms, the blood sample was taken at first hyperthyroidism diagnosis. Study results and caveats: A median around 5.9 months before onset, the model predicted ophthalmopathy. Most thyroid clonotypes expanded above 0.001 appeared in blood too.

This clonotype was obtained from a woman in her 30s with Graves' hyperthyroidism that later progressed to Graves' ophthalmopathy. The chain recombines TRBV11-3 with TRBJ2-5; D is possibly TRBD1 or TRBD2 (5 bases each). The sample was blood. The CDR3 reads CASSPVGEETQYF. Here the CDR3 DNA reads TGTGCCAGCAGCCCTGTGGGGGAAGAGACCCAGTACTTC.